This TCR beta chain was identified in a study of spatial heterogeneity in lung cancer (dated by TCRdb to the late 2010s). With respect to the entire study: Beta-chain transcripts were consistently detected in greater numbers than alpha-chain transcripts, which likely reflects a higher abundance of beta-chain transcripts. In the raw uncorrected reads, each unique combination of TCR and UMI appeared more than ten times on average. In non-small cell lung cancer, the study quantitatively compared TCR alpha and beta repertoires across several tumor regions, matched nontumor lung, and blood. Nonsynonymous mutation counts, determined by whole-exome sequencing of tumor tissue, were related to features of the TCR repertoire. At surgery, both alpha and beta chains were TCR-sequenced in around 240 tumor regions, 63 to 65 matched nontumor lung samples and some 56 PBMC samples. Broader findings and caveats from the paper: Additional single-cell paired TCR alpha and beta sequencing was considered necessary to confirm, at a functional level, the hypothesis that regional TCRs recognize regional mutations.

This clonotype showed up just a few times. Which antigen it targets is not known. Within one base of it there is no much larger clone, and no base qualities were kept. Sample time point, as interpreted from the label and publication: sample taken at primary tumor resection. The donors were about 71 patients from the lung TRACERx cohort who had early-stage, untreated non-small cell lung cancer. For TCR sequencing, whole RNA was extracted from tumor and nontumor lung tissue, or from cryopreserved PBMC samples, and no cell sorting was done. Only patients with enough RNA available from two or more tumor regions were chosen for TCR sequencing. Before selection, tumor and adjacent nontumor lung specimens were reviewed by a lung pathologist. The library was built by means of 5' RACE. The sequencer listed for this sample is NextSeq 500. In the TCR library protocol, a unique molecular identifier was attached to each TCR cDNA molecule so that PCR and sequencing errors could be corrected. The paper's data handling went like this. TCR identification, UMI-based error correction and CDR3 extraction were all carried out with Decombinator tools. Expanded TCRs were defined as those above a frequency of 2 per 1,000, corresponding to the top 1% of the tumor frequency distribution. Each repertoire was subsampled 100 times to 5,000 TCRs, after which Renyi diversity was computed with the R vegan package. CDR3 similarity networks were constructed using string-kernel similarity of amino acid triplets, with links drawn between CDR3s whose pairwise similarity was above 0.82. TCRdb took the public reads, trimmed them with fastp at Q25, ran MiXCR for clone calling and kept in-frame beta chains. Every distinct CDR3 protein forms one entry, paired with its most common genes and DNA. Clone size and V and J calls follow TCRdb, not the original study. This sample holds over 5,500 distinct CDR3 sequences; under 8.5% were observed only once. The top ten constitute 18% of the sample.

Here the sequenced sample was normal lung tissue next to the tumor, taken at surgery. This sequence was found in a female donor with early-stage non-small cell lung cancer.

CDR3 sequence: CASSLQESYEQYF. The DNA is as follows: TGTGCCAGCAGCCTACAGGAGAGCTACGAGCAGTACTTC. The chain joins TRBV4-2 to TRBJ2-7; TRBD1 is a weak D gene call, 5 bases matching. The CDR3 holds 13 amino acids from the cysteine to the phenylalanine. CDR3 DNA is the only sequence kept; it has 39 bases, read in frame from the first base. Trimming takes 4 bases from V and 3 bases from J, and the germline ends sit 10 bases apart. CDR1 LGHNA and CDR2 YNFKEQ are derived from the germline V gene.